These 20 T cell receptor beta chains originate from one sample sequenced in a study of T cells in women clearing cervical HPV infection. Sequencing was performed with immunoSEQ multiplex PCR; in TCRdb, only in-frame clones are kept and a portion is missing. This sample's clone table lists 25,000 to 35,000 clones. The source material was blood buffy coat. The receptors shown here come from a woman between 18 and 69 years old with a cervical HPV16 infection that either progressed to CIN3+ or cleared (not recorded which).

Concerning this clone itself: The DNA ends 3 residues before the CDR3 does, and the rest of the CDR3 is filled in from the germline J gene. The V call is TRBV5-1, the J call TRBJ2-5; TRBD1 might be the D (6 bases). V was clipped by 3 bases and J by 2 bases, with 14 bases between them. CDR3 length: 15 residues. The germline V gene has CDR1 SGHRS and CDR2 YFSETQ. CDR3 in amino acids: CASSSLTGEQETQYF. The CDR3 bases that were read are TGCGCCAGCAGCTCATTGACAGGCGAACAAGAGACC. Full variable domain (rest looked up from reference TRBV5-1 and TRBJ2-5): KAGVTQTPRYLIKTRGQQVTLSCSPISGHRSVSWYQQTPGQGLQFLFEYFSETQRNKGNFPGRFSGRQFSNSRSEMNVSTLELGDSALYLCASSSLTGEQETQYFGPGTRLLVL.

A note on this clone: The CDR3 extends 3 residues past the end of the read, so its final part is completed from the germline J gene. The chain has TRBV13 and TRBJ2-3; a weak D match, TRBD2 (6 bases). CDR1 is PRHDT and CDR2 is FYEKMQ in the germline V gene (reference sequence). This CDR3 region has 14 residues. V was clipped by 5 bases and J by 4 bases, with 13 bases between them. CDR3 protein: CASSARDLADTQYF. CDR3 DNA, as far as it was read: TGTGCCAGCAGCGCCCGGGACTTAGCAGATACG. Looking up the rest from reference TRBV13 and TRBJ2-3 gives the full variable domain: AAGVIQSPRHLIKEKRETATLKCYPIPRHDTVYWYQQGPGQDPQFLISFYEKMQSDKGSIPDRFSAQQFSDYHSELNMSSLELGDSALYFCASSARDLADTQYFGPGTRLTVL.

About this clone: The read ends 3 residues early relative to the CDR3; the germline J gene fills the gap. The chain joins TRBV20-1 to TRBJ1-6; D is perhaps TRBD1 (5 bases). Germline CDR1 reads DFQATT; CDR2 reads SNEGSKA (reference sequence). Trimming shortened V by 5 bases and J by 7 bases, and 15 bases separated the two germline ends. This CDR3 spans 14 amino acids. The covered CDR3 bases are TGCAGTGCTGGCCGCAGGGTAAAGAATTCACCC. This codes for CSAGRRVKNSP. The complete CDR3 sequence is CSAGRRVKNSPLHF.

Comments on this clone: The DNA ends 3 residues before the CDR3 does, and the rest of the CDR3 is filled in from the germline J gene. The rearrangement links TRBV5-4 to TRBJ2-7; TRBD1 matches 8 bases. V was pared by 0 bases and J by 2 bases, with 7 bases of the junction left unmatched. Looked up from germline, CDR1 is SGHNT and CDR2 is YYREEE (reference sequence). The length of the CDR3 is 16 residues. The CDR3 here is CASSLDRDRRPYEQYF. CDR3 DNA (partial): TGTGCCAGCAGCTTGGACCGGGACAGGCGACCCTACGAG.

Turning to this clone: The read falls 3 residues short of the CDR3 end, and the missing part is taken from the germline J gene. The chain uses TRBV23-1 and TRBJ1-4; 7 nucleotides agree with TRBD1. TRBV23-1 is filed as an ORF, its function uncertain. The V segment lost 3 bases and the J segment 8 bases; nucleotides outside the gene matches: 21. This CDR3 is 19 amino acids long. Incomplete CDR3 DNA: TGCGCCAGCAGTCAGGTGTCCTACAGGGGCGGAGGGGTAGAGGAAAAA. It encodes CASSQVSYRGGGVEEK. The whole CDR3 sequence reads CASSQVSYRGGGVEEKLFF.

About this clone itself: The missing CDR3 end, 3 residues past where the read stops, is filled in from the germline J gene. The rearrangement uses TRBV30 and TRBJ1-4, with D unresolved. The V gene's germline CDR1 is GTSNPN and CDR2 SVGIG (reference sequence). V was shortened by 2 bases and J by 8 bases, with 9 bases between the two germline ends. There are 12 residues in the CDR3. The CDR3 sequence is CAWSLSGEKLFF. The DNA read from the CDR3 is TGTGCCTGGAGTTTGTCCGGGGAAAAA.

A remark on this clone: The read gets to within 3 residues of the CDR3 end, and the germline J gene fills in the rest. The chain recombines TRBV7-2 with TRBJ1-4; TRBD1 matches 8 bases. The germline CDR1 and CDR2 sequences are SGHTA and FQGNSA. Trimming at V came to 2 bases and at J to 5 bases, leaving 4 bases not matched to a gene. This CDR3 is 15 amino acids long. CDR3 DNA (partial): TGTGCCAGCAGCTTACAGACAGGGGCAAATGAAAAA. This sequence encodes CASSLQTGANEK. The complete CDR3 sequence is CASSLQTGANEKLFF.

Concerning this clone itself: The read finishes 3 residues shy of the CDR3 end, and the germline J gene is used to complete it. The V and J genes are TRBV7-8 and TRBJ2-2; tentatively, D is TRBD1 (5 bases). CDR1 and CDR2 from the germline V gene are SGHVS and FQNEAQ. Trimming pared 3 bases from V and 6 bases from J, leaving 14 bases between. This CDR3 region has 15 residues. The CDR3 loop reads CASSFIGAGSGELFF. CDR3 DNA (partial): TGTGCCAGCAGCTTTATAGGGGCAGGTTCCGGGGAG.

A word on this clone: The CDR3 is cut off 3 residues early in the read; its end comes from the germline J gene. The sample carries other DNA sequences with the same CDR3. The chain couples TRBV14 to TRBJ1-2; D might be TRBD1 (5 bases). Looked up from germline, CDR1 is SGHDN and CDR2 is FVKESK. Trimming removed 1 base from V and 6 bases from J, with 18 bases in between. The CDR3 is 16 residues long. CDR3 bases read: TGTGCCAGCAGCCAAGCCAAGGGGACGGGGGGAAATGGC. It yields the protein CASSQAKGTGGNG. From start to end, the CDR3 is CASSQAKGTGGNGYTF.

A word on this clone: Coverage ceases 3 residues before the CDR3 finishes, and the germline J gene fills in the end. The rearrangement links TRBV2 to TRBJ2-1; TRBD1 matches 8 bases. The trim removed 6 bases at V and 8 bases at J, leaving 3 bases unmatched. Germline V CDR1 and CDR2: SNHLY, FYNNEI. The CDR3 consists of 12 residues. CDR3 DNA (partial): TGTGCCAGCAGCGCGACAGGGGATGAG. This encodes CASSATGDE. The whole CDR3 sequence is CASSATGDEQFF.

Notes on this clone: With the read ending 3 residues before the CDR3 end, the germline J gene is used to fill in that end. This chain uses TRBV2 with TRBJ2-1; possible D gene TRBD1, 6 bases. This CDR3 comprises 15 residues. V lost 4 bases and J 2 bases, leaving 12 bases between the germline ends. Germline CDR1 is SNHLY and CDR2 is FYNNEI. The CDR3 is CASSVGAGTYNEQFF. The covered CDR3 bases are TGTGCCAGCAGTGTGGGGGCAGGGACCTACAATGAG. Variable domain in full (rest from reference TRBV2 and TRBJ2-1): EPEVTQTPSHQVTQMGQEVILRCVPISNHLYFYWYRQILGQKVEFLVSFYNNEISEKSEIFDDQFSVERPDGSNFTLKIRSTKLEDSAMYFCASSVGAGTYNEQFFGPGTRLTVL.

With respect to this clone: The read halts 3 residues ahead of the CDR3 end, with the missing end drawn from the germline J gene. The chain couples TRBV9 to TRBJ1-4; D is undetermined. CDR3 length: 14 amino acids. The germline V gene encodes CDR1 SGDLS and CDR2 YYNGEE. Trimming pared 0 bases from V and 7 bases from J, leaving 10 bases between. CDR3 amino acids: CASSVGLSGEKLFF. The sequenced part of the CDR3 DNA is TGTGCCAGCAGCGTAGGGTTATCGGGTGAAAAA.

CDR3 DNA, as far as it was read: TGTGCCAGCAGCTCCCCGGTGACAGGTGAAAAA. Its translation is CASSSPVTGEK. The full CDR3 reads CASSSPVTGEKLFF. The rearrangement joins TRBV5-6 to TRBJ1-4, with a possible D match to TRBD1 (6 bases). From the germline J gene comes the end of the CDR3, since the read stops 3 residues before it. CDR3 length: 14 amino acids. Trimming left V 3 bases short and J 7 bases short, with 13 bases between. Germline lookup yields CDR1 SGHDT and CDR2 YYEEEE.

On this clone: The read stops 3 residues short of the end of the CDR3; the missing end is completed from the germline J gene. The J gene is TRBJ2-7, the V gene TRBV7-2; 8 nucleotides match TRBD2. Trimming took 4 bases from V and 6 from J; bases not matched to a gene: 11. Looked up from germline, CDR1 is SGHTA and CDR2 is FQGNSA. The CDR3 is made up of 15 amino acids. The CDR3 region is CASSSLGNSGIEQYF. The sequenced CDR3 bases are TGTGCCAGCAGCTCCCTGGGGAATAGCGGGATCGAG.

A word on this clone: The DNA ends 3 residues before the CDR3 does, and the rest of the CDR3 is filled in from the germline J gene. The rearrangement links TRBV19 to TRBJ2-1; D not resolved. Germline CDR1 and CDR2: LNHDA and SQIVND (reference sequence). The V end lost 5 bases, the J end lost 8 bases, and 13 bases lay between the germline ends. This CDR3 has 13 residues. CDR3 amino acids: CASSLYLSYEQFF. CDR3 bases read: TGTGCCAGTAGTCTCTACCTGAGCTATGAG.

The CDR3 bases that were read are TGCAGCGTGGCGGCGCAGAGCTCCTACGAG. Amino acids: CSVAAQSSYE. The whole CDR3 sequence reads CSVAAQSSYEQYF. This chain joins TRBV29-1 and TRBJ2-7; D is unresolved. Coverage ceases 3 residues before the CDR3 finishes, and the germline J gene fills in the end. The CDR3 loop spans 13 amino acids. Trimming pared 6 bases from V and 0 bases from J, leaving 12 bases between. Germline CDR1 reads SQVTM; CDR2 reads ANQGSEA.

With respect to this clone: The observed sequence ends 3 residues before the CDR3 terminus, with the missing tail filled in from the germline J gene. The chain has TRBV20-1 and TRBJ1-4, with 11 positions matching TRBD1. This CDR3 contains 15 residues. Germline values: CDR1 DFQATT, CDR2 SNEGSKA (reference sequence). J was trimmed by 8 bases and V by 3 bases; bases with no gene match: 8. This CDR3 is CSASGQGAKSEKLFF. Partial CDR3 DNA: TGCAGTGCTAGCGGACAGGGGGCAAAGAGCGAAAAA.

About this clone itself: The CDR3 end is not reached by the read, which stops 3 residues before it; the germline J gene fills it in. The chain carries TRBV12-3 or TRBV12-4 and TRBJ2-7; 7 nucleotides line up with TRBD1. J was trimmed by 6 bases and V by 5 bases; bases with no gene match: 4. This CDR3 is built from 12 residues. CDR3 bases read: TGTGCCAGCAGTCAGACAGGGAGCGAG. This sequence encodes CASSQTGSE. The whole CDR3 is CASSQTGSEQYF.

Comment on this clone: An end of the junction does not agree with germline; a read error may underlie this. With the read ending 3 residues before the CDR3 end, the germline J gene is used to fill in that end. This chain links TRBV19 with TRBJ1-2; D remains unclear. This CDR3 contains 11 residues. Germline CDR1 is LNHDA and CDR2 is SQIVND (reference sequence). Partial CDR3 DNA: TGTGCCAGTAGTATCCTCTATGAC. Protein sequence: CASSILYD. The whole CDR3 protein reads CASSILYDYTF. Complete variable domain (other parts from reference TRBV19 and TRBJ1-2): DGGITQSPKYLFRKEGQNVTLSCEQNLNHDAMYWYRQDPGQGLRLIYYSQIVNDFQKGDIAEGYSVSREKKESFPLTVTSAQKNPTAFYLCASSILYDYTFGSGTRLTVV.

On this clone: Sequencing ends 3 residues short of the CDR3 end; the germline J gene provides the rest. The chain is built from TRBV7-9 and TRBJ2-1; 8 bases are shared with TRBD1. V lost 11 bases, J lost 5 bases, and 5 bases stayed unmatched. Germline-derived CDR1 and CDR2 are SEHNR and FQNEAQ (reference sequence). CDR3 size: 12 residues. Incomplete CDR3 DNA: TGTGCCTCGAGGACAGGGAACAATGAG. Its protein product is CASRTGNNE. The CDR3, in full, reads CASRTGNNEQFF. Drawing the rest from reference TRBV7-9 and TRBJ2-1, the complete variable domain is DTGVSQNPRHKITKRGQNVTFRCDPISEHNRLYWYRQTLGQGPEFLTYFQNEAQLEKSRLLSDRFSAERPKGSFSTLEIQRTEQGDSAMYLCASRTGNNEQFFGPGTRLTVL.